A selection of T cell receptor beta chains follows, all from one sample in a study of response to subunit inactivated influenza vaccine. From the RT-PCR reads, TCRdb called clonotypes with MiXCR, one entry per CDR3 protein. The sample contains hundreds of thousands of distinct CDR3 sequences, 10% to 15% of which appear only once. The sample was PBMCs from blood, taken on the day of vaccination. Receptors were obtained from a middle-aged man who received an inactivated influenza vaccine. Both conserved end residues are part of each CDR3. A D gene is named only where the DNA matches it firmly. Clone size, where shown, is once, few, many, or a class for clones that have expanded.

-	TRBJ1-2	-	TRBV18	TGTGCCAGCTCACCCCTCCCTAGTTATGGCTACACCTTC	CASSPLPSYGYTF
-	TRBJ2-2	-	TRBV7-2	TGTGCCAGCAGCTTAGCGTGGCAGGGGCGAGACACCGGGGAGCTGTTTTTT	CASSLAWQGRDTGELFF
many	TRBJ2-2	-	TRBV12-3/TRBV12-4	TGTGCCAGCAGTTCCCGGAGCACCGGGGAGCTGTTTTTT	CASSSRSTGELFF
few	TRBJ2-5	TRBD1	TRBV20-1	TGCAGTGCTAAAGGGGGCGAGGAGACCCAGTACTTC	CSAKGGEETQYF
few	TRBJ2-7	-	TRBV4-2	TGTGCCAGCAGCCAAGATGGCAGGGGTCGCGGCGAGCAGTACTTC	CASSQDGRGRGEQYF
few	TRBJ2-2	TRBD2	TRBV20-1	TGCAGTGCTAGAGACTTCGGGGGGGTCAACACCGGGGAGCTGTTTTTT	CSARDFGGVNTGELFF
many	TRBJ1-2	TRBD1	TRBV20-1	TGCAGTGCTAGAGTGGGACAGGGTAGTGGCTACACCTTC	CSARVGQGSGYTF
many	TRBJ2-5	TRBD2	TRBV2	TGTGCCAGCAGTGTCCTAGCGGGACAAGAGACCCAGTACTTC	CASSVLAGQETQYF
few	TRBJ1-1	-	TRBV12-3/TRBV12-4	TGTGCCAGCAGAGCTGAGGGGACCACTGAAGCTTTCTTT	CASRAEGTTEAFF
many	TRBJ2-7	-	TRBV7-2	-	CASSLRFGEQYF